Below are 18 T cell receptor beta chains sequenced from a single sample in a study of blood T cell repertoires in COVID-19. Sequenced by immunoSEQ multiplex PCR; TCRdb stores in-frame clones only, minus some. This table has over 350,000 clones, 87% appearing once. Input material: PBMCs or T cells enriched from blood (not recorded which). Receptor source: a woman aged 18 to 35 with acute COVID-19.

This sequence joins TRBV4-3 and TRBJ2-5; 8 nucleotides match TRBD1. Germline-derived CDR1 and CDR2 are LGHNA and YSLEER. The CDR3 is made up of 15 amino acids. V dropped 2 bases and J dropped 7; count of bases not matched to a gene: 9. The CDR3 DNA reads TGCGCCAGCAGCCAACTGACAGGGGCCTCGGGGACCCAGTACTTC. It yields the protein CASSQLTGASGTQYF.

This sequence joins TRBV15 and TRBJ1-6, with D perhaps matching TRBD1 (5 bases). The germline gives CDR1 LNHNV, CDR2 YYDKDF (reference sequence). Trimming stripped 3 bases from V and 7 bases from J, with 13 bases between. The CDR3 spans 15 residues. CDR3 loop: CATSRALDSNSPLHF. CDR3 coding DNA: TGTGCCACCAGCAGGGCTCTCGACAGCAATTCACCCCTCCACTTT.

This clone was counted once. This chain connects TRBV28 to TRBJ1-1; the match to TRBD1 covers 8 bases. The CDR3 totals 14 residues. Trimming took 4 bases from V and 6 from J; bases not matched to a gene: 7. The V gene's germline CDR1 is MDHEN and CDR2 SYDVKM. This CDR3 is CASSSRTGSPEAFF. CDR3 in DNA: TGTGCCAGCAGTTCAAGGACAGGGTCCCCTGAAGCTTTCTTT.

This sequence joins TRBV5-1 and TRBJ1-4; 12 bases are shared with TRBD1. The length of the CDR3 is 17 residues. J gave up 2 bases and V 1 base, and 3 bases lay outside the gene matches. Germline lookup yields CDR1 SGHRS and CDR2 YFSETQ. DNA for the CDR3: TGCGCCAGCAGCTTGAGGGGACAGGGGGCGACTAATGAAAAACTGTTTTTT. Translating gives CASSLRGQGATNEKLFF. Complete variable domain (other parts from reference TRBV5-1 and TRBJ1-4): KAGVTQTPRYLIKTRGQQVTLSCSPISGHRSVSWYQQTPGQGLQFLFEYFSETQRNKGNFPGRFSGRQFSNSRSEMNVSTLELGDSALYLCASSLRGQGATNEKLFFGSGTQLSVL.

To note about this clone: The sample contains more than one DNA sequence encoding this CDR3. V gene TRBV7-2 combines with J gene TRBJ1-5; D gene ambiguous. V lost 0 bases and J lost 5, with 5 bases in between. Germline CDR1 SGHTA, CDR2 FQGNSA. This CDR3 is 13 amino acids long. The CDR3 loop is CASSLARDQPQHF. CDR3 sequence (DNA): TGTGCCAGCAGCTTAGCCCGAGATCAGCCCCAGCATTTT.

This sequence joins TRBV6-4 and TRBJ2-2; D perhaps matches TRBD2 (5 bases). Trimming removed 6 bases at V and 1 base at J, with 9 bases between. Germline V gene data show CDR1 as MRHNA and CDR2 as SNTAGT. The length of the CDR3 is 14 residues. CDR3 loop: CASSRGMNTGELFF. In DNA, the CDR3 is TGTGCCAGCAGCCGGGGTATGAACACCGGGGAGCTGTTTTTT.

The chain joins TRBV7-2 to TRBJ2-7, with 7 positions matching TRBD2. The CDR3 length is 19 residues. Germline values: CDR1 SGHTA, CDR2 FQGNSA. The trim removed 0 bases at V and 6 bases at J, leaving 20 bases unmatched. The CDR3 protein is CASSLAGILAGGSRGEQYF. The CDR3 DNA reads as TGTGCCAGCAGCTTAGCTGGTATTTTAGCGGGTGGAAGCCGGGGCGAGCAGTACTTC.

This chain joins TRBV6-5 and TRBJ2-3; D possibly corresponds to TRBD1 (5 bases). V was trimmed by 2 bases and J by 0 bases, leaving 9 bases between them. CDR3 length: 15 amino acids. Germline loops: CDR1 MNHEY, CDR2 SVGAGI. In nucleotides, the CDR3 is TGTGCCAGCAGTTACGGGGCAGTAAGCACAGATACGCAGTATTTT. Translation gives CASSYGAVSTDTQYF.

The chain employs TRBV5-6 and TRBJ2-7; a weak D match, TRBD1 (5 bases). Germline-derived CDR1 and CDR2 are SGHDT and YYEEEE. The CDR3 is 12 amino acids. Trimming removed 2 bases from V and 4 bases from J, with 7 bases in between. As DNA, the CDR3 is TGTGCCAGCAGCTTTTACAGGTACGAGCAGTACTTC. Encoded protein: CASSFYRYEQYF.

The J gene is TRBJ1-5, the V gene TRBV6-2 or TRBV6-3; 7 bases align to TRBD1. CDR1 and CDR2 (germline): MNHEY, SVGEGT. The CDR3 is 17 amino acids. V shed 5 bases, J shed 5 bases, and the junction held 15 bases outside the gene matches. The CDR3 is CASSTEAGQFKYQPQHF. CDR3 bases: TGTGCCAGCAGTACTGAGGCGGGACAGTTTAAATATCAGCCCCAGCATTTT.

The gene calls are TRBV13 and TRBJ1-6; 7 bases align to TRBD1. V was pared by 2 bases and J by 8 bases, with 9 bases of the junction left unmatched. The CDR3 runs 16 residues. Germline CDR1 is PRHDT and CDR2 is FYEKMQ (reference sequence). In DNA form, the CDR3 reads TGTGCCAGCAGCTTACAAACAGGGGATGGGGATTCACCCCTCCACTTT. Translation: CASSLQTGDGDSPLHF.

The chain employs TRBV3-1 (or the pseudogene TRBV3-2) and TRBJ2-2; TRBD1 agrees at 7 bases. The CDR3 contains 15 residues. V shed 4 bases, J shed 7 bases, and the junction held 9 bases outside the gene matches. CDR1 LGHDT and CDR2 YNNKEL come from the germline V gene (reference sequence). The chain's CDR3 is CASSRDRPRGGELFF. As DNA, the CDR3 is TGTGCCAGCAGCCGGGACAGACCCCGCGGCGGGGAGCTGTTTTTT.

The chain employs TRBV29-1 and TRBJ2-4, with D possibly matching TRBD1 (5 bases). V was cut by 4 bases and J by 2 bases, with 9 bases left in between. The CDR3 is 13 amino acids. Germline-derived CDR1 and CDR2 are SQVTM and ANQGSEA. DNA for the CDR3: TGCAGCGTTGCCTCAGGGCCCAAAAACATTCAGTACTTC. It encodes CSVASGPKNIQYF.

The CDR3 DNA reads TGTGCCTGGAGTGCAGGGGGATCACCCCTCCACTTT. Residues: CAWSAGGSPLHF. V is TRBV30 and J is TRBJ1-6, with 7 bases matching TRBD1. The germline gives CDR1 GTSNPN, CDR2 SVGIG (reference sequence). The length of the CDR3 is 12 residues. Germline trimming cut 1 base from V and 10 bases from J; bases unmatched to any gene: 1.

V and J are TRBV5-4 and TRBJ2-1; 8 nucleotides agree with TRBD2. The germline V gene has CDR1 SGHNT and CDR2 YYREEE (reference sequence). Germline trimming cut 0 bases from V and 4 bases from J; bases unmatched to any gene: 9. The CDR3 consists of 17 residues. The CDR3 loop is CASSLGLGLAGYNEQFF. CDR3 sequence (DNA): TGTGCCAGCAGCTTGGGTCTGGGGCTAGCGGGTTACAATGAGCAGTTCTTC.

Turning to this clone: This same CDR3 is encoded by further DNA sequences in the sample. V is TRBV7-9 and J is TRBJ1-5; TRBD1 matches 8 bases. Per the germline V gene, CDR1 is SEHNR and CDR2 is FQNEAQ (reference sequence). J was trimmed by 4 bases and V by 8 bases; bases with no gene match: 1. The CDR3 has 12 amino acids. CDR3 in amino acids: CASRQGNQPQHF. For the CDR3, the DNA is TGTGCCAGCCGACAGGGGAATCAGCCCCAGCATTTT.

The chain employs TRBV4-3 and TRBJ2-2, with D perhaps matching TRBD2 (6 bases). CDR3 length equals 13 residues. V dropped 3 bases and J dropped 7 bases, with 9 bases sitting between them. In germline, CDR1 is LGHNA, CDR2 YSLEER. The CDR3 is CASSQRGGGELFF. The CDR3 bases are TGCGCCAGCAGCCAGCGGGGTGGCGGGGAGCTGTTTTTT.

The V gene is TRBV5-5, the J gene TRBJ2-7; a possible D gene is TRBD2 (6 bases). Germline V gene data show CDR1 as SGHKS and CDR2 as YYEKEE (reference sequence). With 3 bases removed from V and 4 bases from J, the gap between germline ends came to 14 bases. The CDR3 sequence is 14 residues long. This chain's CDR3 is CASSWREEVYEQYF. CDR3 in DNA: TGTGCCAGCAGCTGGCGGGAAGAAGTATACGAGCAGTACTTC.